The sequence of this TCR beta chain was determined in a study of regulatory T cells in long-lasting Graves disease. Library construction for TCR beta used iRepertoire HTBI primers and Arm-PCR of CDR3 regions. In TCRdb, the multiplex PCR reads were re-called with MiXCR into one record per CDR3 protein. The data show roughly 320,000 distinct CDR3 sequences, 15% to 20% seen once. Time point described: newly diagnosed GD, antithyroid drugs for less than 3 months. PBMC-derived RNA was used for the TCR library. Deletions cut 5 bases from V and 2 bases from J, with 12 bases between. The CDR3 covers 14 residues. Per germline, CDR1 LGHDT and CDR2 YNNKEL (reference sequence). This clonotype was seen repeatedly, ten times or more. These data also featured in a second study, about T cells in Graves' hyperthyroidism and ophthalmopathy.

The gene calls are TRBV3-1 and TRBJ2-5, with a possible D match to TRBD1 (6 bases). The starting material was peripheral blood mononuclear cells (PBMCs), obtained at new diagnosis, from a patient treated with antithyroid drugs. This TCR came from a man aged 35-49 years with Graves disease. Written as DNA, the CDR3 is TGTGCCAGCAGCGACAGGACAGCGCAAGAGACCCAGTACTTC. This translates into CASSDRTAQETQYF.